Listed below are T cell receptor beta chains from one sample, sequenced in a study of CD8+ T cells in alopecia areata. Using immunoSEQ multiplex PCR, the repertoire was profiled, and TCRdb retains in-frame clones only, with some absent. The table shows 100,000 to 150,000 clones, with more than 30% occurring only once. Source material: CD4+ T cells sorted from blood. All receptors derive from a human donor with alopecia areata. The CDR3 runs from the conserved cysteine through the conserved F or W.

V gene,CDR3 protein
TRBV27,CASRGTGRDNQPQHF
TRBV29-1,CSVELGGGGNEQFF
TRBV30,CAWFRGAGTGELFF
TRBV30,CAWSTQGNEQYF
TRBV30,CAWSSREYQPQHF
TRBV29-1,CSALYSAGQPQHF
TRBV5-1,CASSASWTLNTGELFF
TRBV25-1,CASSSSGSSEQFF
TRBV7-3,CASSDQRANTGELFF
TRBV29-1,CSVEGTDYGYTF
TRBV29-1,CSVDIAMNTEAFF
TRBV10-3,CAIRGGTGQETQYF
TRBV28,CASRLNTDTQYF
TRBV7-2,CASSSGRRYGYTF
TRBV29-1,CSARDRNTGELFF
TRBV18,CASSPAGGETRFF
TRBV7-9,CASRGGEQFF
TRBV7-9,CASSLTGGPDEQYF
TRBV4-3,CASSRGMQADSYEQYF
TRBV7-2,CASSPNRDGYTF
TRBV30,CAWSTLGTATSNEQFF
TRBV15,CATSRQNTGELFF
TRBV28,CASTDGGASTGELFF
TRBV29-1,CSVRRGTAYGYTF
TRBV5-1,CASSLEPGPAETQYF
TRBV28,CASSPSPRVYGYTF
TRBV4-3,CASSPRESGQRYNEQFF
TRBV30,CAWSVGRGIQPQHF
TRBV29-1,CSAKEQMNTEAFF
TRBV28,CASSLIFPVGDQPQHF